Sequencing of this T cell receptor beta chain was carried out in a study of blood T cell repertoires in COVID-19. Study as a whole: Some COVID-19 samples were acute and others convalescent; all came from the United States, Italy and Spain. PBMCs, B-cell-depleted T cells, or T cells provided the cDNA or gDNA that made up the material.

Between the trimmed V and J ends, which lost 10 bases and 2 bases, there was a span of 18 bases. The CDR3 spans 14 residues. Germline lookup yields CDR1 MNHNS and CDR2 SASEGT. Study processing details: By means of reference gene primer amplification, nucleated cell counts were estimated. Clones were sequenced by immunoSEQ multiplex PCR, and TCRdb holds only the in-frame ones, with some missing. The DNA gave D and trimming, while V, J and clone size come from that table. The repertoire holds 110,000 or so clones, with roughly nine tenths as singletons. The V gene is TRBV6-1, the J gene TRBJ2-7; possible D gene TRBD2, 5 bases. The clonotype was recovered from an older man who had recovered from COVID-19. Sample: peripheral blood. The CDR3 protein is CAIAPRIGAYEQYF. The CDR3 nucleotides are TGTGCCATAGCACCCAGGATCGGGGCCTACGAGCAGTACTTC.